This T cell receptor (beta chain) was recorded in a study of blood T cell repertoires in COVID-19. Study at large: The United States, Italy and Spain provided the acute and convalescent COVID-19 samples. The analysed material was cDNA or gDNA that came from T cells, B-cell-depleted T cells, or PBMCs.

In the original processing: Amplifying reference gene primers gave estimates of nucleated cell counts. Produced via immunoSEQ multiplex PCR; TCRdb's table is partial and in-frame only. That table supplies the V and J calls and clone size; D and trimming were determined from the DNA. The table records around 290,000 clones, more than 70% of them present only once. Germline lookup yields CDR1 MDHEN and CDR2 SYDVKM. V gave up 4 bases and J gave up 5 bases; unmatched junction bases: 10. This CDR3 has 16 amino acids. The specimen sequenced was peripheral blood. This rearrangement joins TRBV28 to TRBJ1-5; 8 nucleotides match TRBD1. The sequence came from a woman in her 50s who had recovered from COVID-19. CDR3 amino acids: CASSSGQGISHQPQHF. In nucleotides, the CDR3 is TGTGCCAGCAGTTCCGGACAGGGAATTTCTCATCAGCCCCAGCATTTT.